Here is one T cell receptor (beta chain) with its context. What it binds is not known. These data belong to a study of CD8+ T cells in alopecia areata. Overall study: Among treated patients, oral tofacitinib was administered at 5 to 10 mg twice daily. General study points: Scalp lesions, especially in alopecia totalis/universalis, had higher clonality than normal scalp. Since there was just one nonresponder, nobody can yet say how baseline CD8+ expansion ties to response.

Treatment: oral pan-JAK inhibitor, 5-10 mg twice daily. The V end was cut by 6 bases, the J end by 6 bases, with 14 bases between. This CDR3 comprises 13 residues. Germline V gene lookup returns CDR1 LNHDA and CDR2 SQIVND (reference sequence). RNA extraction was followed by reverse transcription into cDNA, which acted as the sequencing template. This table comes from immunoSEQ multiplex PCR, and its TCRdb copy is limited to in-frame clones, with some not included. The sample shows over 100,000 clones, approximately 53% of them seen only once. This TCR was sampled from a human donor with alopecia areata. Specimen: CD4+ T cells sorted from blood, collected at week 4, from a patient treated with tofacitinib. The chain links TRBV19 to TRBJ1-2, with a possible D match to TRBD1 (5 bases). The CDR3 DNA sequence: TGTGCCAGTAGCCTGACAGAGTCTGATGGCTACACCTTC. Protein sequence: CASSLTESDGYTF.